One and the same sample provided the 13 T cell receptor beta chains below, sequenced in a study of blood T cells in healthy people across ages. For the second PCR, which ran for about 7 to 12 cycles, a sample-barcoded 5' primer and a J-beta primer mix were used. TCRdb itself ran the 5' RACE reads through MiXCR, one entry per CDR3 protein. The sample yields some 890,000 distinct CDR3 sequences, 25% to 35% seen once. This sample was also put to use in a study of T cells of mothers and their children.

Sequenced sample: blood. These receptor sequences come from a woman aged 40-49 years in good health.

The chain joins TRBV12-3 or TRBV12-4 to TRBJ2-5; weak D call: TRBD1 (6 bases). The germline V and J ends were trimmed by 5 bases and 3 bases, with 16 bases remaining between them. The CDR3 sequence is 15 residues long. CDR3 DNA: TGTGCCAGCAGTCCTCAGGGGTTGATAGAAGAGACCCAGTACTTC. Translating gives CASSPQGLIEETQYF.

This clonotype came up a few times. The CDR3 region is CSVANRATDTQYF. The DNA for the CDR3 is TGCAGCGTCGCCAACAGGGCCACAGATACGCAGTATTTT. This chain uses TRBV29-1 with TRBJ2-3, with D possibly being TRBD1 (6 bases). The CDR3 runs 13 residues. From germline, CDR1 is SQVTM and CDR2 ANQGSEA. V was clipped by 6 bases and J by 2 bases, with 12 bases between them.

The rearrangement joins TRBV6-5 to TRBJ1-2; maybe TRBD1 (5 bases). Germline CDR1 and CDR2: MNHEY and SVGAGI. Trimming left V 2 bases short and J 7 bases short, with 11 bases between. CDR3 length: 13 residues. The CDR3 bases are TGTGCCAGCAGTTACGGGACCGTTGGTGGCTACACCTTC. Amino acid sequence: CASSYGTVGGYTF.

This clonotype was observed many times. V is TRBV21-1 and J is TRBJ1-6. TRBV21-1 has pseudogene status. This CDR3 has 14 amino acids. The CDR3 DNA follows: TGTGCCAGCAGCAAAGACAGTCATAATTCACCCCTCCACTTT. It yields the protein CASSKDSHNSPLHF.

This clonotype was seen more than once but under ten times. V and J are TRBV3-1 and TRBJ2-3; 7 positions agree with TRBD1. The CDR3 totals 15 residues. V gave up 5 bases and J gave up 5 bases; unmatched junction bases: 10. Germline loops: CDR1 LGHDT, CDR2 YNNKEL (reference sequence). The CDR3 here is CASSSRRDSGDTQYF. In DNA form, the CDR3 reads TGTGCCAGCAGCTCTCGCCGGGACAGTGGAGATACGCAGTATTTT.

This chain joins TRBV7-2 and TRBJ2-2; perhaps TRBD1 as D (5 bases). The V gene lost 3 bases and the J gene lost 4 bases, with 18 bases spanning the gap. The CDR3 sequence is 17 residues long. Germline V gene sequence: CDR1 SGHTA, CDR2 FQGNSA. CDR3 amino acids: CASSLSRVARSTGELFF. The CDR3 DNA sequence: TGTGCCAGCAGCTTGAGCAGGGTGGCCAGGTCCACCGGGGAGCTGTTTTTT.

This clonotype was detected ten times or more. CDR3 residues: CSARELDRSTDTQYF. The CDR3 nucleotides are TGCAGTGCTAGAGAACTTGACAGGAGCACAGATACGCAGTATTTT. The rearrangement links TRBV20-1 to TRBJ2-3, with D perhaps matching TRBD1 (6 bases). The germline gives CDR1 DFQATT, CDR2 SNEGSKA (reference sequence). Trimming took off 0 bases at V and 0 bases at J, with 10 bases between the two ends. The CDR3 length is 15 residues.

This clonotype has only a few counts. The rearrangement joins TRBV4-3 to TRBJ1-4, with D hard to call. With 0 bases removed from V and 8 bases from J, the gap between germline ends came to 16 bases. This CDR3 is 16 amino acids long. Germline assignment: CDR1 LGHNA and CDR2 YSLEER. CDR3 nucleotides: TGCGCCAGCAGCCAAGAAAGTATTCCGGGATGGGAAAAACTGTTTTTT. Protein product: CASSQESIPGWEKLFF.

Turning to this clonotype: Compared with germline, one end of the junction differs, possibly owing to a read error. The V call is TRBV11-2, the J call TRBJ1-1; D call uncertain. Germline values: CDR1 SGHAT, CDR2 FQNNGV. CDR3 size: 15 residues. The CDR3 coding sequence is TGTGCCGGCAGCTTAGACACGGGCCTGGGGACTGAAGCTTTCTTT. It codes for CAGSLDTGLGTEAFF. Filled out from reference TRBV11-2 and TRBJ1-1, the complete variable domain reads EAGVAQSPRYKIIEKRQSVAFWCNPISGHATLYWYQQILGQGPKLLIQFQNNGVVDDSQLPKDRFSAERLKGVDSTLKIQPAKLEDSAVYLCAGSLDTGLGTEAFFGQGTRLTVV.

This clonotype was counted a few times. The genes are TRBV24-1 and TRBJ1-2, with D perhaps TRBD1 (5 bases). The CDR3 is 15 amino acids. Looked up from germline, CDR1 is KGHDR and CDR2 is SFDVKD. Trimming left V 3 bases short and J 5 bases short, with 15 bases between. CDR3 loop: CATSDGEGRRYGYTF. The CDR3 nucleotides read TGTGCCACCAGTGATGGGGAGGGGCGTCGGTATGGCTACACCTTC.

The chain employs TRBV20-1 and TRBJ2-7, with D maybe TRBD2 (7 bases). CDR3 size: 13 residues. The germline V and J ends were trimmed by 2 bases and 5 bases, with 13 bases remaining between them. Germline-derived CDR1 and CDR2 are DFQATT and SNEGSKA (reference sequence). CDR3 sequence reads: CSARQPGGHEQYF. CDR3 bases: TGCAGTGCTAGACAGCCCGGGGGGCACGAGCAGTACTTC.

The CDR3: CSAPIKTGPYNEQFF. CDR3 bases: TGCAGTGCTCCCATTAAGACAGGGCCCTACAATGAGCAGTTCTTC. The genes are TRBV20-1 and TRBJ2-1; the match to TRBD1 covers 7 bases. V lost 5 bases to trimming and J lost 2 bases; unmatched junction nucleotides: 9. The CDR3 is 15 residues long. Germline V gene sequence: CDR1 DFQATT, CDR2 SNEGSKA (reference sequence).

The J gene is TRBJ1-2, the V gene TRBV29-1; 7 nucleotides agree with TRBD1. Germline V gene data show CDR1 as SQVTM and CDR2 as ANQGSEA. This CDR3 comprises 12 residues. Germline trimming cut 7 bases from V and 7 bases from J; bases unmatched to any gene: 9. CDR3 region: CSGQGVEGGYTF. The CDR3 nucleotides read TGCAGCGGACAGGGTGTTGAGGGTGGCTACACCTTC.